Listed below are T cell receptor beta chains from one sample, sequenced in a study of cytomegalovirus exposure and HLA in healthy donors. TCRdb's table, derived via immunoSEQ multiplex PCR, lists solely in-frame clones and lacks some. Of around 170,000 clones listed, approximately 80% were seen once; the top ten hold 2% to 3%. Source material: PBMCs. All receptors come from a woman aged 50 to 60 in good health and CMV-seropositive. The CDR3 runs from the conserved cysteine through the conserved F or W. The order of the fields is CDR3 DNA, CDR3 protein, J gene, clone size, V gene, D gene. A D gene is named only where the DNA matches it firmly. Rows give clone size only sometimes, using once, few, many, or a class for an expanded clone.

TGTGCCAGCAGAACTAGCGGGGGGGACTACGAGCAGTACTTC | CASRTSGGDYEQYF | TRBJ2-7 | - | TRBV6-5 | TRBD2
TGTGCCACCACCCCGACTAGCGGGGGGGCAGGGGATACGCAGTATTTT | CATTPTSGGAGDTQYF | TRBJ2-3 | - | TRBV5-4 | TRBD2
TGTGCCAGCTCACCCGGAACAGGGTGGGGCGAGACCCAGTACTTC | CASSPGTGWGETQYF | TRBJ2-5 | - | TRBV18 | -
TGTGCCAGCTCACCAATGGGACTAGCGGGGGGGCCGAGTGAGCAGTTCTTC | CASSPMGLAGGPSEQFF | TRBJ2-1 | once | TRBV18 | TRBD2
TGTGCCAGCAGCTTCAATCAACCGGAGGCGCGCGACTATGGCTACACCTTC | CASSFNQPEARDYGYTF | TRBJ1-2 | - | TRBV7-9 | -
TGTGCTAGTGGAACAGGGTTTACAGGCAAAAACATTCAGTACTTC | CASGTGFTGKNIQYF | TRBJ2-4 | - | TRBV12-5 | -
TGTGCCAGCAGCTCGTCAGATGTCCGGGCCAACGTCCTGACTTTC | CASSSSDVRANVLTF | TRBJ2-6 | - | TRBV7-6 | -
TGTGCCGCCTCCGGGACAACGATGTCCAACACCGGGGAGCTGTTTTTT | CAASGTTMSNTGELFF | TRBJ2-2 | - | TRBV10-3 | -
TGTGCCAGCAGCTTGAGTGGCCAGCGGGGTAAAGAGACCCAGTACTTC | CASSLSGQRGKETQYF | TRBJ2-5 | - | TRBV5-6 | TRBD2
TGTGCCAGCAGCTTCGGGGGGGGAGGCTACACCTTC | CASSFGGGGYTF | TRBJ1-2 | few | TRBV11-2 | -
TGTGCCAGCAGCTTAGGGACAGCACAATCCACAGATACGCAGTATTTT | CASSLGTAQSTDTQYF | TRBJ2-3 | - | TRBV11-3 | -
TGTGCCAGCTCACCACGTAAGTCGGGACAGGGGCTAGATCAGCCCCAGCATTTT | CASSPRKSGQGLDQPQHF | TRBJ1-5 | - | TRBV18 | TRBD1
TGTGCCAGCAGTTCATACACGACAGGGAACTATGGCTACACCTTC | CASSSYTTGNYGYTF | TRBJ1-2 | few | TRBV28 | TRBD1
TGTGCCTGGGGGAGGACAGGGATCTACGAGCAGTACTTC | CAWGRTGIYEQYF | TRBJ2-7 | - | TRBV30 | TRBD1
TGTGCCAGTACAGACAGGGGTCTAACCGGTGAAAAACTGTTTTTT | CASTDRGLTGEKLFF | TRBJ1-4 | - | TRBV19 | TRBD1
TGTGCCAGCTCACCATTGATCAGATCCTCTGGGGCCAACGTCCTGACTTTC | CASSPLIRSSGANVLTF | TRBJ2-6 | - | TRBV18 | -
TGCAGCGTTGAGAGCCTGGGACAGGGTAGAACCGGGGAGCTGTTTTTT | CSVESLGQGRTGELFF | TRBJ2-2 | - | TRBV29-1 | TRBD1
TGTGCCAGCAGCTTACGAGGGGGGGAGGTCGGAAACAATGAGCAGTTCTTC | CASSLRGGEVGNNEQFF | TRBJ2-1 | - | TRBV5-5 | -
TGCGCCAGCCGAATGTCTTTGCGGGGGGCCAATGAGCAGTTCTTC | CASRMSLRGANEQFF | TRBJ2-1 | - | TRBV10-2 | TRBD2
TGTGCCAGCATGGGCATCAGAAATAATTCACCCCTCCACTTT | CASMGIRNNSPLHF | TRBJ1-6 | - | TRBV25-1 | -
TGCGCCAGCAGCTCGAGCGGGGGTGGCCACGAGCAGTACTTC | CASSSSGGGHEQYF | TRBJ2-7 | - | TRBV5-1 | TRBD2
TGTGCCAGCAGTTTCCCGACAGGGGTTGGAGAGACCCAGTACTTC | CASSFPTGVGETQYF | TRBJ2-5 | - | TRBV28 | TRBD1
TGTGCCAGCAGCCGGACAGGGGGCGGAAACACCATATATTTT | CASSRTGGGNTIYF | TRBJ1-3 | - | TRBV6-1 | TRBD1